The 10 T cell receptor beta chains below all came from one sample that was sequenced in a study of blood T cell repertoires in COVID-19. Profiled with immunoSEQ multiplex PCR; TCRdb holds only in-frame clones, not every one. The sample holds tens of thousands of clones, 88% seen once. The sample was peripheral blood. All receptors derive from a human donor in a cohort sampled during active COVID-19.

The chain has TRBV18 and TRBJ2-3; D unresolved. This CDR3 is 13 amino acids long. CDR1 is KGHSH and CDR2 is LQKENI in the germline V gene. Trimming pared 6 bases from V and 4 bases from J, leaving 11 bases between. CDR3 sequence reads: CASSREVADTQYF. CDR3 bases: TGTGCCAGCTCTCGAGAAGTAGCAGATACGCAGTATTTT.

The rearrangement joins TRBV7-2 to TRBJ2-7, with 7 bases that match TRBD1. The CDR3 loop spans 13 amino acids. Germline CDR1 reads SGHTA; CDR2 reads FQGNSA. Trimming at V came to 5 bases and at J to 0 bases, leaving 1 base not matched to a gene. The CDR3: CASSRDSSYEQYF. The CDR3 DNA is TGTGCCAGCAGCCGGGACAGCTCCTACGAGCAGTACTTC.

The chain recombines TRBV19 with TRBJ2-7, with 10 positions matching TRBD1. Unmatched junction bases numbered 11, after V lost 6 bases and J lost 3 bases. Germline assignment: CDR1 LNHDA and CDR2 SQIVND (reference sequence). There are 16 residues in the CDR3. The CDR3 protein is CASRYGTGTGDYEQYF. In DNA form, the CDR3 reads TGTGCCAGTAGGTACGGTACCGGGACAGGGGACTACGAGCAGTACTTC.

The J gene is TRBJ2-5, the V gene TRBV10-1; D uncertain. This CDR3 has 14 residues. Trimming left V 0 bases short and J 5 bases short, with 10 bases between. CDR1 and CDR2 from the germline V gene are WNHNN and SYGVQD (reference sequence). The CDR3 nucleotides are TGCGCCAGCAGTGAGTCGCGGCAGAGGGAGACCCAGTACTTC. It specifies CASSESRQRETQYF.

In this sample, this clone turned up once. The CDR3 loop is CASSYRASTDTQYF. CDR3 bases: TGTGCCAGCAGTTACCGAGCGAGCACAGATACGCAGTATTTT. The chain couples TRBV27 to TRBJ2-3, with no clear D. Germline-derived CDR1 and CDR2 are MNHEY and SMNVEV (reference sequence). V lost 4 bases to trimming and J lost 0 bases, with 8 bases between them. The CDR3 has 14 amino acids.

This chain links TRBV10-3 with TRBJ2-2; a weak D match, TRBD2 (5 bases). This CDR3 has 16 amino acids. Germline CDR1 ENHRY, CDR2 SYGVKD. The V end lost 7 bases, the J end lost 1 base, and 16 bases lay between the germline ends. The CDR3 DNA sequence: TGTGCCATCACCACCGGAGGTAGCGAGAACACCGGGGAGCTGTTTTTT. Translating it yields CAITTGGSENTGELFF.

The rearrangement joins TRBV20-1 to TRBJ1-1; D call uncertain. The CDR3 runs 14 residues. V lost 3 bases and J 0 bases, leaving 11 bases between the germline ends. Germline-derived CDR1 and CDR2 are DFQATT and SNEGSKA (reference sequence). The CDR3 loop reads CSASSAFLNTEAFF. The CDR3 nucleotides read TGCAGTGCTAGTAGCGCCTTTCTGAACACTGAAGCTTTCTTT.

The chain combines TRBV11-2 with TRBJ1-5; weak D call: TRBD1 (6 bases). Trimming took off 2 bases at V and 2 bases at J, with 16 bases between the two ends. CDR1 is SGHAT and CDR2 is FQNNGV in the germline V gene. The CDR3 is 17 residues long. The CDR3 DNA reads TGTGCCAGCAGCTTAAACTCTAACAGGGTGCGCAATCAGCCCCAGCATTTT. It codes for CASSLNSNRVRNQPQHF.

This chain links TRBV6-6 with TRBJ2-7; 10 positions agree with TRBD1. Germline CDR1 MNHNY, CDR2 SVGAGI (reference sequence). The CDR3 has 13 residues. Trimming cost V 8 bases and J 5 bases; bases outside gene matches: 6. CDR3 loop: CASRDRGLHEQYF. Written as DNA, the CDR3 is TGTGCCAGCCGGGACAGGGGTCTCCACGAGCAGTACTTC.

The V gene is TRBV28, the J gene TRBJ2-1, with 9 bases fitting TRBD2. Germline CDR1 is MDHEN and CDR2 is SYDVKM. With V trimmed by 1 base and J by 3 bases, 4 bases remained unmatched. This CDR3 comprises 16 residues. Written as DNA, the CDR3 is TGTGCCAGCAGTTTATTGCTAGCGGGAAACTACAATGAGCAGTTCTTC. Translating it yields CASSLLLAGNYNEQFF.